Shown below are 9 T cell receptor beta chains from a single sample sequenced in a study of cytomegalovirus exposure and HLA in healthy donors. 13 Jbeta primers and 60 Vbeta primers were used for the PCR. The assay was immunoSEQ multiplex PCR, and TCRdb's table has in-frame clones only and misses some. The sample carries approximately 140,000 clones, around three quarters recorded once. The sample consisted of PBMCs. The receptors shown here come from a man aged 35 to 55 in good health and CMV-seropositive.

This clone was observed a handful of times. CDR3 sequence reads: CAWTSLAGPYEQYF. The DNA for the CDR3 is TGTGCCTGGACTAGCCTAGCGGGTCCCTACGAGCAGTACTTC. This chain connects TRBV30 to TRBJ2-7; 8 bases fit TRBD2. This CDR3 region has 14 residues. Germline trimming cut 4 bases from V and 2 bases from J; bases unmatched to any gene: 7. Germline CDR1 reads GTSNPN; CDR2 reads SVGIG (reference sequence).

The chain recombines TRBV19 with TRBJ1-4; possible D gene TRBD1, 5 bases. This CDR3 is 13 amino acids long. V was pared by 6 bases and J by 12 bases, with 17 bases between. CDR1 LNHDA and CDR2 SQIVND come from the germline V gene (reference sequence). The CDR3 loop reads CASRGGVGAQLFF. CDR3 in DNA: TGTGCCAGTAGGGGCGGAGTAGGGGCCCAACTGTTTTTT. Drawing the rest from reference TRBV19 and TRBJ1-4, the complete variable domain is DGGITQSPKYLFRKEGQNVTLSCEQNLNHDAMYWYRQDPGQGLRLIYYSQIVNDFQKGDIAEGYSVSREKKESFPLTVTSAQKNPTAFYLCASRGGVGAQLFFGSGTQLSVL.

This sequence joins TRBV5-1 and TRBJ1-6, with TRBD1 matching over 10 bases. This CDR3 is built from 14 residues. The V segment lost 4 bases and the J segment 10 bases; nucleotides outside the gene matches: 5. In germline, CDR1 is SGHRS, CDR2 YFSETQ. CDR3 amino acids: CASSPDRGRSPLHF. The CDR3 DNA reads TGCGCCAGCAGCCCTGACAGGGGGCGATCACCCCTCCACTTT. The whole variable domain, filled in from reference TRBV5-1 and TRBJ1-6, reads KAGVTQTPRYLIKTRGQQVTLSCSPISGHRSVSWYQQTPGQGLQFLFEYFSETQRNKGNFPGRFSGRQFSNSRSEMNVSTLELGDSALYLCASSPDRGRSPLHFGNGTRLTVT.

The chain recombines TRBV4-3 with TRBJ2-5; 7 bases match TRBD1. Matching the DNA end better, TRBJ2-7 makes the J call doubtful. CDR1 LGHNA and CDR2 YSLEER come from the germline V gene. CDR3 size: 15 residues. CDR3 nucleotide sequence: TGCGCCAGCAGCCAAGACGACAGGGAGTCCCACGAGCAGTACTTC. It translates to CASSQDDRESHEQYF.

The rearrangement uses TRBV9 and TRBJ2-1, with a possible D match to TRBD1 (5 bases). V lost 0 bases and J lost 1, with 14 bases in between. The length of the CDR3 is 17 residues. Germline values: CDR1 SGDLS, CDR2 YYNGEE. The CDR3 DNA reads as TGTGCCAGCAGCGTAGGGCTGGGGCCCCCTTCCTACAATGAGCAGTTCTTC. Amino acids: CASSVGLGPPSYNEQFF.

The chain uses TRBV7-8 and TRBJ1-1, with D possibly being TRBD1 (6 bases). V was clipped by 1 base and J by 5 bases, with 11 bases between them. Germline values: CDR1 SGHVS, CDR2 FQNEAQ. The CDR3 contains 14 residues. CDR3 nucleotides: TGTGCCAGCAGCTTAGGCAGGGGATATACTGAAGCTTTCTTT. Its protein product is CASSLGRGYTEAFF.

This clone occurred a few times. V gene TRBV6-5 combines with J gene TRBJ1-1; D is ambiguous. From germline, CDR1 is MNHEY and CDR2 SVGAGI. Trimming removed 5 bases from V and 4 bases from J, with 11 bases in between. The CDR3 covers 13 residues. The CDR3 loop is CASSPPRGTEAFF. Here the CDR3 DNA reads TGTGCCAGCAGTCCTCCCCGGGGCACTGAAGCTTTCTTT.

The chain is built from TRBV7-2 and TRBJ2-1; tentative D call: TRBD1 (6 bases). CDR1 and CDR2 (germline): SGHTA, FQGNSA. The CDR3 consists of 12 residues. V was pared by 6 bases and J by 9 bases, with 12 bases between. The CDR3 DNA follows: TGTGCCAGCAGAAAACAGGGATCTGAGCAGTTCTTC. Its translation is CASRKQGSEQFF.

Notes on this clone: At the DNA level, this CDR3 is encoded by other sequences in the same sample as well. The chain recombines TRBV6-6 with TRBJ2-5, with a possible D match to TRBD1 (6 bases). This CDR3 contains 12 residues. In germline, CDR1 is MNHNY, CDR2 SVGAGI (reference sequence). V lost 2 bases to trimming and J lost 5 bases, with 6 bases between them. This CDR3 reads CASSYRGETQYF. DNA for the CDR3: TGTGCCAGCAGTTACAGGGGGGAGACCCAGTACTTC.